This record covers a single T cell receptor (beta chain). The target antigen is unknown. A 5'RACE template switching approach incorporating UMIs was used to make TCR beta cDNA. TCRdb reprocessed the 5' RACE reads; each CDR3 protein has one entry and no DNA is given. This table holds roughly 390,000 distinct CDR3 sequences. The sample belongs to a study of T cells expressing NK-cell markers. The wider study: The authors derived TCR beta repertoires from sorted CD3+CD56+NKG2C+, CD3+CD56+NKG2C- and CD3+CD56-NKG2C+ T cells. The study's findings and limits: In roughly six donors, dominant CD3+CD56+NKG2C+ clonotypes ranked among the top 10 CD8+ clonotypes.

CDR1 and CDR2 from the germline V gene are SEHNR and FQNEAQ (reference sequence). The CDR3 runs to 16 residues. The sequence was collected from a man aged 18-75 years in good health. The sequenced material came from blood T cells: a sorted CD56 or NKG2C T cell subset, CD4+ or CD8+ T cells, or bulk PBMC T cells (not recorded which). This sequence joins TRBV7-9 and TRBJ2-2; the D call of TRBD2 rests on TCRdb alone, since no DNA is present to check it. This chain's CDR3 is CASSSGLAGGTGELFF.